These T cell receptor beta chains were read from a single sample in a study of T cell repertoires in cytomegalovirus infection. In TCRdb, the reads were re-called with MiXCR into one record per CDR3 protein. The sample shows around 710,000 distinct CDR3 sequences, almost 30% of them seen only once. These receptors' targets are unknown. The material was cultured CD8+ T cells from PBMCs, obtained from culture after CMV antigen stimulation. The origin of the receptors is a human donor in good health (CMV status not recorded). Some clones in this sample may be carry-over from other donors' samples. Each CDR3 is given with its conserved first and last residue. The order of the fields is J gene, D gene, V gene, clone size, CDR3 protein, CDR3 DNA. D genes are given only for firm matches. Not all rows give a size; the values are once, few, many and, for expanded clones, a class.

TRBJ1-4 - TRBV19 few CASSIDPVGGTNEKLFF TGTGCCAGTAGTATAGATCCGGTTGGAGGAACTAATGAAAAACTGTTTTTT
TRBJ2-2 TRBD2 TRBV9 - CASSVEGRSGGASGELFF TGTGCCAGCAGCGTAGAGGGAAGGAGCGGGGGGGCATCCGGGGAGCTGTTTTTT
TRBJ1-2 - TRBV5-1 - CASSDKTAKNYGYTF TGCGCCAGCAGTGATAAGACAGCTAAAAACTATGGCTACACCTTC
TRBJ1-6 - TRBV7-6 - CASSPGLLSSYNSPLHF TGTGCCAGCAGCCCGGGACTCCTGAGCTCCTATAATTCACCCCTCCACTTT
TRBJ1-2 - TRBV27 - CASTSNGIYGYTF TGTGCCAGCACCAGTAATGGGATCTATGGCTACACCTTC
TRBJ2-5 TRBD2 TRBV3-1 few CASSRAGTSGREGTQYF TGTGCCAGCAGCCGAGCGGGGACTAGCGGGAGGGAGGGGACCCAGTACTTC
TRBJ1-2 TRBD1 TRBV6-2/TRBV6-3 few CASSYSLPGGYGYTF TGTGCCAGCAGTTACTCCCTGCCAGGGGGCTATGGCTACACCTTC
TRBJ2-4 - TRBV27 - CASRQRVAKNIQYF TGTGCCAGCAGACAGCGAGTAGCCAAAAACATTCAGTACTTC
TRBJ2-2 TRBD1 TRBV19 - CASWPGQGRPGELFF TGTGCCAGTTGGCCCGGACAGGGGAGGCCCGGGGAGCTGTTTTTT
TRBJ2-7 - TRBV7-9 many CASSSRITYEQYF TGTGCCAGCAGCTCGCGGATTACCTACGAGCAGTACTTC
TRBJ1-1 - TRBV5-6 - CASSLIEEDTEAFF TGTGCCAGCAGCTTGATCGAGGAAGACACTGAAGCTTTCTTT
TRBJ1-5 - TRBV19 - CASRVAALAINQPQHF TGTGCCAGTAGAGTGGCAGCTCTCGCCATCAATCAGCCCCAGCATTTT
TRBJ1-5 - TRBV7-2 - CASSLSVQVNQPQHF TGTGCCAGCAGCTTAAGTGTCCAGGTCAATCAGCCCCAGCATTTT
TRBJ1-5 - TRBV6-1 once CASSEGAGPSQPQHF TGTGCCAGCAGTGAAGGGGCAGGGCCGTCTCAGCCCCAGCATTTT
TRBJ1-4 - TRBV7-2 few CASSLVGMVEFEKLFF TGTGCCAGCAGCTTAGTAGGGATGGTGGAATTTGAAAAACTGTTTTTT
TRBJ2-1 - TRBV6-6 few CASSAGSSNEQFF TGTGCCAGCAGTGCCGGGTCCTCCAATGAGCAGTTCTTC
TRBJ1-1 - TRBV2 few CAGHGGVKREAFF TGTGCCGGGCACGGAGGGGTGAAGCGTGAAGCTTTCTTT
TRBJ1-4 - TRBV7-6 - CASSLGGGQRGEKLFF TGTGCCAGCAGCTTAGGTGGGGGACAAAGGGGTGAAAAACTGTTTTTT
TRBJ2-1 TRBD1 TRBV7-6 - CASSLRDRGDEQFF TGTGCCAGCAGCCTACGGGACAGGGGCGATGAGCAGTTCTTC
TRBJ2-3 - TRBV11-1 - CASSPRQGAAWDSDTQYF TGTGCCAGCAGCCCCCGACAAGGGGCGGCGTGGGACTCAGATACGCAGTATTTT
TRBJ2-3 - TRBV7-6 once CASSSSRGGPDTQYF TGTGCCAGCAGCTCGTCCAGGGGGGGGCCAGATACGCAGTATTTT
TRBJ2-5 - TRBV7-8 - CASSLEGGPETQYF TGTGCCAGCAGCTTAGAGGGGGGGCCAGAGACCCAGTACTTC
TRBJ1-3 - TRBV27 - CVSSNIPGATGNTIYF TGTGTCAGCAGTAACATCCCGGGAGCTACTGGAAACACCATATATTTT
TRBJ1-6 - TRBV7-8 - CASSSPQGVDSPLHF TGTGCCAGCAGCTCACCCCAGGGAGTGGATTCACCCCTCCACTTT
TRBJ2-3 TRBD2 TRBV7-2 many CASSLGGTSIVGITDTQYF TGTGCCAGCAGCTTAGGCGGGACTAGCATTGTGGGGATCACAGATACGCAGTATTTT
TRBJ1-1 TRBD1 TRBV4-2 few CASNLQSGTVAEAFF TGTGCCAGCAACTTACAATCCGGGACAGTGGCTGAAGCTTTCTTT
TRBJ1-4 - TRBV7-9 many CASSLVPGRTNEKLFF TGTGCCAGCAGCTTAGTTCCGGGCAGGACTAATGAAAAACTGTTTTTT
TRBJ2-3 - TRBV19 - CASSYPVGGGTDTQYF TGTGCCAGTAGTTACCCCGTCGGCGGAGGGACAGATACGCAGTATTTT
TRBJ2-2 TRBD1 TRBV27 - CASTRTGEDGELFF TGTGCCAGCACCAGGACAGGGGAGGACGGGGAGCTGTTTTTT
TRBJ1-6 - TRBV27 - CASSWGSGRSPLHF TGTGCCAGCAGTTGGGGGTCGGGGAGATCACCCCTCCACTTT
TRBJ2-5 - TRBV27 few CASSLRSGTQETQYF TGTGCCAGCAGTTTACGGTCAGGGACTCAAGAGACCCAGTACTTC
TRBJ1-1 - TRBV12-3/TRBV12-4 few CASSDLEAFF TGTGCCAGCAGTGATCTTGAAGCTTTCTTT
TRBJ1-1 - TRBV12-3/TRBV12-4 - CASSDSGNTEAFF TGTGCCAGCAGTGACAGCGGGAACACTGAAGCTTTCTTT
TRBJ2-5 - TRBV27 - CASSFGGWGTQYF TGTGCCAGCAGTTTTGGGGGGTGGGGGACCCAGTACTTC
TRBJ2-1 - TRBV7-9 many CASRGTWGGKIEQFF TGTGCCAGCAGGGGGACGTGGGGCGGAAAGATTGAGCAGTTCTTC
TRBJ2-2 - TRBV7-6 many CASSNTDDRELFF TGTGCCAGCAGCAATACAGATGACCGGGAGCTGTTTTTT
TRBJ2-1 - TRBV27 - CASREGSRYNEQFF TGTGCCAGCAGGGAGGGGTCTCGCTACAATGAGCAGTTCTTC
TRBJ1-2 - TRBV27 - CASSSNIGGYDGYTF TGTGCCAGCAGTTCCAACATCGGGGGCTACGATGGCTACACCTTC
TRBJ1-5 - TRBV7-8 many CASSLESSIAQPQHF TGTGCCAGCAGCTTAGAATCGAGTATAGCTCAGCCCCAGCATTTT
TRBJ1-1 - TRBV19 - CASSIAEVLNTEAFF TGTGCCAGTAGTATAGCAGAGGTTCTGAACACTGAAGCTTTCTTT
TRBJ1-5 - TRBV25-1 many CASSDSSNQPQHF TGTGCCAGCAGTGACAGTAGCAATCAGCCCCAGCATTTT
TRBJ1-3 TRBD1 TRBV7-9 few CASSPTGEGNTIYF TGTGCCAGCAGCCCAACAGGGGAGGGAAACACCATATATTTT
TRBJ2-1 TRBD2 TRBV27 - CASSILGGGQYNEQFF TGTGCCAGCAGTATTCTAGGCGGGGGGCAATACAATGAGCAGTTCTTC
TRBJ1-2 - TRBV6-5 few CASSYSDGDFNGYTF TGTGCCAGCAGTTACTCCGACGGGGACTTTAATGGCTACACCTTC
TRBJ2-3 - TRBV18 - CASSPRQGRTDTQYF TGTGCCAGCTCACCAAGGCAGGGGCGCACAGATACGCAGTATTTT
TRBJ2-3 - TRBV12-5 few CASGLTTSTDTQYF TGTGCTAGTGGTTTGACGACTAGCACAGATACGCAGTATTTT
TRBJ2-5 - TRBV12-3/TRBV12-4 - CASSLNIRGAQETQYF TGTGCCAGCAGTTTAAATATCAGGGGAGCCCAAGAGACCCAGTACTTC
TRBJ2-5 - TRBV5-6 - CASSPWGAQRGETQYF TGTGCCAGCAGCCCGTGGGGAGCCCAGCGAGGAGAGACCCAGTACTTC
TRBJ2-1 TRBD2 TRBV4-3 - CASSQQGRLAGAEQFF TGCGCCAGCAGCCAGCAAGGGCGACTAGCGGGGGCTGAGCAGTTCTTC
TRBJ1-2 - TRBV29-1 - CSILGGGPYGYTF TGCAGCATCCTAGGGGGGGGCCCCTATGGCTACACCTTC
TRBJ2-3 - TRBV27 few CASSLEAASTDTQYF TGTGCCAGCAGTTTAGAAGCGGCTAGCACAGATACGCAGTATTTT
TRBJ2-3 TRBD2 TRBV5-4 few CASRLGSGEEDTQYF TGTGCCAGCAGGCTTGGAAGCGGGGAGGAAGATACGCAGTATTTT
TRBJ2-3 - TRBV12-3/TRBV12-4 few CASSFTGPTDTQYF TGTGCCAGCAGTTTCACAGGGCCCACAGATACGCAGTATTTT
TRBJ2-6 - TRBV24-1 few CATSDLLGRAGHYSGANVLTF TGTGCCACCAGTGATTTGTTGGGTCGGGCAGGGCATTACTCTGGGGCCAACGTCCTGACTTTC
TRBJ1-4 TRBD1 TRBV6-1 - CASSGWTGVEKLFF TGTGCCAGCAGTGGTTGGACAGGGGTGGAAAAACTGTTTTTT